Below are 13 T cell receptor beta chains sequenced from a single sample in a study of regulatory T cells in long-lasting Graves disease. For TCR beta, libraries came from iRepertoire HTBI primers and Arm-PCR of CDR3 regions. TCRdb used MiXCR to reprocess the multiplex PCR reads, holding one entry per CDR3 protein. The sample holds 530,000 or so distinct CDR3 sequences, 15% to 20% seen once. Time point in this sample: newly diagnosed GD, antithyroid drugs for less than 3 months. Scientists built the TCR library using RNA that was extracted from PBMCs. These records were also assigned to another study, of T cells in Graves' hyperthyroidism and ophthalmopathy.

The starting material was peripheral blood mononuclear cells (PBMCs), obtained at new diagnosis, from a patient treated with antithyroid drugs. Every receptor here comes from a man aged 18 to 30 with Graves disease.

In this sample, this clonotype turned up a few times. The rearrangement joins TRBV9 to TRBJ2-1, with 9 bases matching TRBD2. With V trimmed by 4 bases and J by 12 bases, 14 bases remained unmatched. This CDR3 has 15 residues. Germline V gene sequence: CDR1 SGDLS, CDR2 YYNGEE. The CDR3 bases are TGTGCCAGCAGCCCAAGCGGGCCTAATAGCGGGGGGCAGTTCTTC. Protein: CASSPSGPNSGGQFF.

This clonotype came up many times. The CDR3 region has the DNA TGTGCCAGCAGTCCCCAACAGGGCACCGGTGAAAAACTGTTTTTT. It yields the protein CASSPQQGTGEKLFF. The chain joins TRBV12-3 or TRBV12-4 to TRBJ1-4, with a possible D match to TRBD1 (6 bases). CDR3 length: 15 residues. V dropped 5 bases and J dropped 7 bases, with 17 bases sitting between them.

This clonotype was counted many times. The chain combines TRBV18 with TRBJ2-3; D gene ambiguous. The V end was cut by 0 bases, the J end by 1 base, with 5 bases between. The length of the CDR3 is 14 residues. Germline loops: CDR1 KGHSH, CDR2 LQKENI. CDR3 in DNA: TGTGCCAGCTCACCACCGAGCCGCACAGATACGCAGTATTTT. Translated: CASSPPSRTDTQYF.

This clonotype was detected only a few times. The chain has TRBV7-3 and TRBJ2-1, with D tentatively TRBD2 (6 bases). The CDR3 length is 14 residues. V was trimmed by 1 base and J by 7 bases, leaving 11 bases between them. Germline CDR1 SGHTA, CDR2 FQGTGA. As DNA, the CDR3 is TGTGCCAGCAGCTTAAGCTCGGCGGGGAATGAGCAGTTCTTC. Its protein product is CASSLSSAGNEQFF.

This clonotype was observed a few times. The chain couples TRBV5-1 to TRBJ1-4; 12 bases map to TRBD1. The trim removed 4 bases at V and 10 bases at J, leaving 5 bases unmatched. This CDR3 is 14 amino acids long. Germline V CDR1 and CDR2: SGHRS, YFSETQ. CDR3 amino acids: CASSTGTGGLKLFF. The CDR3 bases are TGCGCCAGCAGCACCGGGACAGGGGGCCTAAAACTGTTTTTT.

This clonotype was seen many times. V gene TRBV11-1 combines with J gene TRBJ1-1; maybe TRBD1 (6 bases). This CDR3 is built from 15 residues. Germline values: CDR1 SGHAT, CDR2 FQDESV (reference sequence). V lost 5 bases and J 5 bases, leaving 18 bases between the germline ends. CDR3 sequence reads: CASSDRAHRETEAFF. For the CDR3, the DNA is TGTGCCAGCAGCGATCGAGCGCACAGGGAGACTGAAGCTTTCTTT.

At least ten counts were recorded for this clonotype. This chain links TRBV28 with TRBJ2-1; 9 nucleotides match TRBD2. This CDR3 has 15 amino acids. Germline lookup yields CDR1 MDHEN and CDR2 SYDVKM. The ends lost 6 bases at V and 4 bases at J; junction bases unmatched: 7. CDR3 amino acids: CASSATSGGYNEQFF. As DNA, the CDR3 is TGTGCCAGCAGCGCCACCAGCGGGGGGTACAATGAGCAGTTCTTC. Full variable domain (remainder filled in from reference TRBV28 and TRBJ2-1): DVKVTQSSRYLVKRTGEKVFLECVQDMDHENMFWYRQDPGLGLRLIYFSYDVKMKEKGDIPEGYSVSREKKERFSLILESASTNQTSMYLCASSATSGGYNEQFFGPGTRLTVL.

This clonotype was observed many times. The gene calls are TRBV7-3 and TRBJ2-7; the D is unclear. Germline CDR1 and CDR2: SGHTA and FQGTGA. V lost 0 bases and J 0 bases, leaving 3 bases between the germline ends. The CDR3 extends over 13 amino acids. The CDR3 region is CASSLTHSYEQYF. CDR3 DNA: TGTGCCAGCAGCTTAACTCACTCCTACGAGCAGTACTTC.

The gene calls are TRBV7-9 and TRBJ1-1; no clear D gene. Looked up from germline, CDR1 is SEHNR and CDR2 is FQNEAQ (reference sequence). The CDR3 consists of 12 residues. V lost 5 bases and J 5 bases, leaving 9 bases between the germline ends. For the CDR3, the DNA is TGTGCCAGCAGCCCCACGGAGACTGAAGCTTTCTTT. Its translation: CASSPTETEAFF.

The V and J genes are TRBV12-3 or TRBV12-4 and TRBJ2-7, with TRBD2 matching 12 bases. J gave up 5 bases and V 5 bases, and 10 bases lay outside the gene matches. CDR3 length: 16 amino acids. The DNA of the CDR3 is TGTGCCAGCAGTCCCGAGCAACTAGCGGGAGGAAACGAGCAGTACTTC. Encoded protein: CASSPEQLAGGNEQYF.

This clonotype has only a few counts. The V and J genes are TRBV3-1 and TRBJ2-3, with TRBD2 matching 11 bases. The CDR3 is 21 amino acids. Trimming took 1 base from V and 0 from J; bases not matched to a gene: 15. The V gene's germline CDR1 is LGHDT and CDR2 YNNKEL (reference sequence). CDR3 nucleotides: TGTGCCAGCAGCCAAGCCCGGGATGGGCTAGCGGGAGGCTATAGCACAGATACGCAGTATTTT. This codes for CASSQARDGLAGGYSTDTQYF.

This clonotype was observed many times. The chain employs TRBV7-8 and TRBJ2-4; no definite D call. Germline CDR1 SGHVS, CDR2 FQNEAQ. This CDR3 has 13 amino acids. Trimming shortened V by 2 bases and J by 5 bases, and 7 bases separated the two germline ends. The CDR3 sequence is CASSLRVENIQYF. CDR3 bases: TGTGCCAGCAGCTTACGGGTGGAAAACATTCAGTACTTC. The entire variable domain, with the rest obtained from reference TRBV7-8 and TRBJ2-4, is as follows: GAGVSQSPRYKVAKRGQDVALRCDPISGHVSLFWYQQALGQGPEFLTYFQNEAQLDKSGLPSDRFFAERPEGSVSTLKIQRTQQEDSAVYLCASSLRVENIQYFGAGTRLSVL.

About this clonotype itself: Since a much larger clone is just one base distant, this may be a read error. The chain's CDR3 is CASSHGMVNEQYF. CDR3 sequence (DNA): TGTGCCAGCAGTCACGGAATGGTCAACGAGCAGTACTTC. The rearrangement uses TRBV11-1 and TRBJ2-7; D is unclear. Trimming stripped 6 bases from V and 5 bases from J, with 14 bases between. Germline V gene lookup returns CDR1 SGHAT and CDR2 FQDESV (reference sequence). This CDR3 spans 13 amino acids.